This TCR beta chain appears in the sequencing data of a study of CD8 T cells in Susac syndrome. Random hexamers were used to reverse transcribe an amount of about 0.45 to 1 ug RNA. TCRdb passed the immunoSEQ multiplex PCR reads through MiXCR, listing each CDR3 protein once. The table includes approximately 170,000 distinct CDR3 sequences, 92% detected once. The CDR3 extends over 12 amino acids. Germline lookup yields CDR1 SNHLY and CDR2 FYNNEI. V lost 3 bases, J lost 4 bases, and 5 bases lay in between. The rearrangement uses TRBV2 and TRBJ2-3; D is possibly TRBD1 or TRBD2 (5 bases each). This clonotype was obtained from a human donor in good health. The sequenced material came from CD4+ T cells from PBMCs. The CDR3 region is CASSEGADTQYF. DNA of the CDR3: TGTGCCAGCAGTGAGGGGGCAGATACGCAGTATTTT. The full variable domain, rest sourced from reference TRBV2 and TRBJ2-3, is EPEVTQTPSHQVTQMGQEVILRCVPISNHLYFYWYRQILGQKVEFLVSFYNNEISEKSEIFDDQFSVERPDGSNFTLKIRSTKLEDSAMYFCASSEGADTQYFGPGTRLTVL.